These 9 T cell receptor beta chains share one sample of origin, sequenced in a study of T-cell reconstitution after alpha-beta-depleted transplantation in children. A library of TCRbeta sequences, prepared with unique molecular identifiers, was generated. TCRdb reanalysed the PCR reads using MiXCR and keeps one entry per CDR3 protein. The repertoire holds some 500,000 distinct CDR3 sequences, with around 19% as singletons. The sample here was PBMCs from the stem cell graft donor, taken from the stem cell graft. The receptors stem from a human donor who donated a stem cell graft to a child with acute lymphoblastic leukemia.

The count of this clonotype is one. The chain links TRBV5-1 to TRBJ2-7; D may be TRBD2 (6 bases). The germline V and J ends were trimmed by 0 bases and 2 bases, with 18 bases remaining between them. CDR1 SGHRS and CDR2 YFSETQ come from the germline V gene. This CDR3 is built from 17 residues. The CDR3 DNA sequence: TGCGCCAGCAGCTTGGGTGGTCCAGGGACTTCCACCTACGAGCAGTACTTC. Translation gives CASSLGGPGTSTYEQYF.

The sample holds a few counts of this clonotype. The rearrangement joins TRBV4-1 to TRBJ2-1; the match to TRBD2 covers 15 bases. The germline V gene encodes CDR1 MGHRA and CDR2 YSYEKL. This CDR3 has 17 amino acids. Losses at the gene ends were 0 bases for V and 6 bases for J; bases not matched to a gene: 3. CDR3 bases: TGCGCCAGCAGCCAAGACGGACTAGCGGGAGGGCTCAATGAGCAGTTCTTC. Its translation is CASSQDGLAGGLNEQFF.

DNA for the CDR3: TGCGCCAGCAGCGGGGGATACGCGGTAGCGGGAGGGTTCCATGAGCAGTTCTTC. Amino acids: CASSGGYAVAGGFHEQFF. J is TRBJ2-1 and V is TRBV5-1, with 11 bases that match TRBD2. This CDR3 is 18 amino acids long. The V segment lost 4 bases and the J segment 8 bases; nucleotides outside the gene matches: 17. Germline CDR1 and CDR2: SGHRS and YFSETQ.

This clonotype was observed a few times. CDR3 sequence (DNA): TGTGCCAGCAGCGTAGGGGGACAGGGAAGGGGTATAATCTACGAGCAGTACTTC. It specifies CASSVGGQGRGIIYEQYF. The chain combines TRBV9 with TRBJ2-7, with TRBD1 matching 9 bases. The CDR3 length is 18 residues. Looked up from germline, CDR1 is SGDLS and CDR2 is YYNGEE. Unmatched junction bases numbered 13, after V lost 0 bases and J lost 3 bases. The full variable domain, in which reference TRBV9 and TRBJ2-7 provide the parts outside the CDR3, is DSGVTQTPKHLITATGQRVTLRCSPRSGDLSVYWYQQSLDQGLQFLIQYYNGEERAKGNILERFSAQQFPDLHSELNLSSLELGDSALYFCASSVGGQGRGIIYEQYFGPGTRLTVT.

The table lists this clonotype with many counts. The J gene is TRBJ2-6, the V gene TRBV6-1; D is unresolved. CDR1 is MNHNS, CDR2 SASEGT, per germline. The CDR3 has 13 residues. The germline V and J ends were trimmed by 8 bases and 0 bases, with 5 bases remaining between them. This CDR3 reads CASSISGANVLTF. The CDR3 DNA reads as TGTGCCAGCTCCATCTCTGGGGCCAACGTCCTGACTTTC.

V gene TRBV7-8 combines with J gene TRBJ2-3; 12 bases are a match to TRBD2. Germline V gene sequence: CDR1 SGHVS, CDR2 FQNEAQ. The CDR3 totals 16 residues. Unmatched junction bases numbered 5, after V lost 5 bases and J lost 2 bases. The CDR3 spells CASSRLAGGSTDTQYF. CDR3 bases: TGTGCCAGCAGCCGCCTAGCGGGAGGGTCCACAGATACGCAGTATTTT.

The genes are TRBV2 and TRBJ2-2; TRBD1 matches 8 bases. Germline loops: CDR1 SNHLY, CDR2 FYNNEI. The trim removed 6 bases at V and 3 bases at J, leaving 3 bases unmatched. This CDR3 contains 14 residues. The CDR3 region is CASRGTGYTGELFF. The DNA for the CDR3 is TGTGCCAGCAGGGGGACAGGTTACACCGGGGAGCTGTTTTTT.

This clonotype was seen a few times. The gene calls are TRBV12-3 or TRBV12-4 and TRBJ2-3; 7 bases line up with TRBD2. V dropped 6 bases and J dropped 3; count of bases not matched to a gene: 9. The CDR3 covers 15 residues. In DNA, the CDR3 is TGTGCCAGCAGGTCTCAGGGACTAACAACAGATACGCAGTATTTT. Translating it yields CASRSQGLTTDTQYF.

V and J are TRBV20-1 and TRBJ2-5; a weak D match, TRBD2 (6 bases). Germline lookup yields CDR1 DFQATT and CDR2 SNEGSKA (reference sequence). The CDR3 is made up of 13 amino acids. Here the CDR3 reads CSAPEGFQETQYF. DNA of the CDR3: TGCAGCGCCCCGGAGGGCTTTCAAGAGACCCAGTACTTC.